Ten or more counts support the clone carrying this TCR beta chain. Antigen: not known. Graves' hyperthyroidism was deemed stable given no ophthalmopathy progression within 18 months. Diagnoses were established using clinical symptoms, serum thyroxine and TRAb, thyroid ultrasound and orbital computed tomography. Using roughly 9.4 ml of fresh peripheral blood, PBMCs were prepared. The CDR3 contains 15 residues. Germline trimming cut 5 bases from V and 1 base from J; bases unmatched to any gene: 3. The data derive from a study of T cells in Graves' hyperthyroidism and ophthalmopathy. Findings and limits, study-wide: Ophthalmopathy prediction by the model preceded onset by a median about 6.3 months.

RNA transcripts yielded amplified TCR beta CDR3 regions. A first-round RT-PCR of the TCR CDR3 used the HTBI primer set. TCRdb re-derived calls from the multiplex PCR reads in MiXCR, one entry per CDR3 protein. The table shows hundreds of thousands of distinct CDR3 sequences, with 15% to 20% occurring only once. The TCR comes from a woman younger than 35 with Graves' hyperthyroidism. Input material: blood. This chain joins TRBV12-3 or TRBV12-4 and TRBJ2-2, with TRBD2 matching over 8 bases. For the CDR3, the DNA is TGTGCCAGCAGTCGGACTAGCCGGAACACCGGGGAGCTGTTTTTT. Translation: CASSRTSRNTGELFF.